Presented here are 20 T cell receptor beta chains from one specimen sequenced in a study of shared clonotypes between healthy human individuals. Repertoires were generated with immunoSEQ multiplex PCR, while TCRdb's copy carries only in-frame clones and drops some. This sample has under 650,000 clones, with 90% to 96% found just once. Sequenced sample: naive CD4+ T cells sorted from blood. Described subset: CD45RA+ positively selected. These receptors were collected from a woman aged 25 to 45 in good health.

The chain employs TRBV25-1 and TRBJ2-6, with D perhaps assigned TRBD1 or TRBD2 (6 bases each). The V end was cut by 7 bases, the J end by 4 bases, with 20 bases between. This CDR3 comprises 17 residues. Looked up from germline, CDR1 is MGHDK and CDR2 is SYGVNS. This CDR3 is CASTKGRGPRGANVLTF. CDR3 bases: TGTGCCAGCACTAAAGGCCGGGGGCCAAGGGGGGCCAACGTCCTGACTTTC.

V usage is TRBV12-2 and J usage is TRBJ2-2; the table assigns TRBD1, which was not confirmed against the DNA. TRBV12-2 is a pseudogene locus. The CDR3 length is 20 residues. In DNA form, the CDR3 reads TGTGCAAGTCGCTTACCGCTAAAAGGGACAGGCATGCCGAACACCGGGGAGCTGTTTTTT. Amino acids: CASRLPLKGTGMPNTGELFF.

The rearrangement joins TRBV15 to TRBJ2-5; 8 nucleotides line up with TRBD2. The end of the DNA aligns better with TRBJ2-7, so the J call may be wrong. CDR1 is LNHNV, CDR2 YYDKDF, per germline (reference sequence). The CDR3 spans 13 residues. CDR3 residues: CATSKRERYEQYF. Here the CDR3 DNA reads TGTGCCACCAGCAAGCGGGAGAGGTACGAGCAGTACTTC.

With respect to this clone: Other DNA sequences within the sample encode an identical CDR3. CDR3 DNA: TGTGCCAGTAGTATAAGGGATACGCAGTATTTT. Residues: CASSIRDTQYF. The rearrangement links TRBV19 to TRBJ2-3; D ambiguous. The germline V and J ends were trimmed by 2 bases and 6 bases, with 3 bases remaining between them. CDR1 and CDR2 from the germline V gene are LNHDA and SQIVND (reference sequence). The CDR3 runs 11 residues.

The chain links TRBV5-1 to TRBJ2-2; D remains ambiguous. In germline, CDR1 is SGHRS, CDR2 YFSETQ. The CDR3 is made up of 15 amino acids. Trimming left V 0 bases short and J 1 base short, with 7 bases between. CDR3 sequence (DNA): TGCGCCAGCAGCTTGGTAGCAGTGAACACCGGGGAGCTGTTTTTT. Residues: CASSLVAVNTGELFF.

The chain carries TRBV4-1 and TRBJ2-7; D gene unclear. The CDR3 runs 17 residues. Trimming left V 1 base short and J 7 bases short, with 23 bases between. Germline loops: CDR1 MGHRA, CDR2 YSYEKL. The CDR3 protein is CASSQVFGWALGWEQYF. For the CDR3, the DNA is TGCGCCAGCAGCCAAGTATTTGGGTGGGCCCTTGGATGGGAGCAGTACTTC.

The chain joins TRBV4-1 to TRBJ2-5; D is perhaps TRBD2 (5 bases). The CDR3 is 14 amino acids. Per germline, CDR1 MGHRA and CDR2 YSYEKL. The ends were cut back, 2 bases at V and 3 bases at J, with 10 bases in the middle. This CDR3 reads CASSQSPAEETQYF. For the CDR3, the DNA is TGCGCCAGCAGCCAATCCCCAGCGGAAGAGACCCAGTACTTC.

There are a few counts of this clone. CDR3 residues: CASSWGTSNTEAFF. In nucleotides, the CDR3 is TGTGCCAGCAGTTGGGGGACTTCGAACACTGAAGCTTTCTTT. The chain employs TRBV5-4 and TRBJ1-1, with D possibly matching TRBD1 (5 bases). V was trimmed by 5 bases and J by 1 base, leaving 12 bases between them. Germline V CDR1 and CDR2: SGHNT, YYREEE (reference sequence). CDR3 length: 14 amino acids.

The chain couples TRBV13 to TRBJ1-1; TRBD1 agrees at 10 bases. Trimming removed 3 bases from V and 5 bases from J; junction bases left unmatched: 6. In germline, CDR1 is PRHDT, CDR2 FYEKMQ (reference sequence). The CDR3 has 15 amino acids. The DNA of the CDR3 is TGTGCCAGCAGCTTTGACAGGGGGCGCGGAACTGAAGCTTTCTTT. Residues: CASSFDRGRGTEAFF. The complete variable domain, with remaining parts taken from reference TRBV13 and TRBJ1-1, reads AAGVIQSPRHLIKEKRETATLKCYPIPRHDTVYWYQQGPGQDPQFLISFYEKMQSDKGSIPDRFSAQQFSDYHSELNMSSLELGDSALYFCASSFDRGRGTEAFFGQGTRLTVV.

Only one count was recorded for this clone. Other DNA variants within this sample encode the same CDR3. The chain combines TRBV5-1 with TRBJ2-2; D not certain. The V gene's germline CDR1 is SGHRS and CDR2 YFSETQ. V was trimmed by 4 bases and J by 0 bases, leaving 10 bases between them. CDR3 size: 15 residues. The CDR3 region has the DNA TGCGCCAGCAGCCGTGATACAGCGAACACCGGGGAGCTGTTTTTT. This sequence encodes CASSRDTANTGELFF.

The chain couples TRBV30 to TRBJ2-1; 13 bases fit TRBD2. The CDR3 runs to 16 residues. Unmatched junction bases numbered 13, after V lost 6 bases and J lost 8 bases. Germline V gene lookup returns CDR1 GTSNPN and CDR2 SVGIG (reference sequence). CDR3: CACQFFGTSGNYEQFF. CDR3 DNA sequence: TGTGCCTGCCAATTCTTCGGGACTAGCGGGAACTATGAGCAGTTCTTC.

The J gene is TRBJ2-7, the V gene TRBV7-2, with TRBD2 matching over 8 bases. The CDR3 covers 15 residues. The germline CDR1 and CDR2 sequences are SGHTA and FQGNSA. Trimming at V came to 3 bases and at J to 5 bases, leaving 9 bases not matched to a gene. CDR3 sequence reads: CASSLQASGFDEQYF. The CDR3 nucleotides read TGTGCCAGCAGCTTGCAGGCTAGCGGGTTTGACGAGCAGTACTTC.

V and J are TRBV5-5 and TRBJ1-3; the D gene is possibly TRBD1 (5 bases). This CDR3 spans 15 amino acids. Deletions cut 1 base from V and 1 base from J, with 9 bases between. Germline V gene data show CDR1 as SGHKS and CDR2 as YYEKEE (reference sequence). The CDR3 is CASSLLGGSGNTIYF. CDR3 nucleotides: TGTGCCAGCAGCTTGCTCGGGGGGTCTGGAAACACCATATATTTT.

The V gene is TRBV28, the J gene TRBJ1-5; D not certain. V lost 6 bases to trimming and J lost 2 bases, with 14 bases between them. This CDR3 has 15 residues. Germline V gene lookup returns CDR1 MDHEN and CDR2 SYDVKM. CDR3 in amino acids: CASSELRVGNQPQHF. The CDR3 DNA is TGTGCCAGCAGCGAACTGAGGGTAGGCAATCAGCCCCAGCATTTT.

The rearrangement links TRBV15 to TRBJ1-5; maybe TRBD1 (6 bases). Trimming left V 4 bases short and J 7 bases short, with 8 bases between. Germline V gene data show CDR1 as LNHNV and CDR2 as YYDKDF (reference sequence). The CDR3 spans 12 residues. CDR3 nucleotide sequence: TGTGCCACCAGCACAGGGGACCAGCCCCAGCATTTT. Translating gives CATSTGDQPQHF.

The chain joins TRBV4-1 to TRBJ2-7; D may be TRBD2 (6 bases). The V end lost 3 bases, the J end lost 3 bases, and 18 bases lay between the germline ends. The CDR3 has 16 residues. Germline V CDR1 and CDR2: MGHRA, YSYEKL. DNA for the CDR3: TGCGCCAGCAGCCAGGACCGGGACTTCGCTTACTACGAGCAGTACTTC. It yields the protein CASSQDRDFAYYEQYF.

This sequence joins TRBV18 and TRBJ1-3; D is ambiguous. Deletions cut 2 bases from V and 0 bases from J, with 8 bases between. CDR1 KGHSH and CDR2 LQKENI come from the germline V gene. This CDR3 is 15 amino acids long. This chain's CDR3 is CASSPGPHSGNTIYF. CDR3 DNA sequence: TGTGCCAGCTCACCAGGGCCCCACTCTGGAAACACCATATATTTT.

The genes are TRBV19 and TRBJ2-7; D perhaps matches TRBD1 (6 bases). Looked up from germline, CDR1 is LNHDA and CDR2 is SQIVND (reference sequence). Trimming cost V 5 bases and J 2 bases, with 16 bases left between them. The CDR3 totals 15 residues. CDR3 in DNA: TGTGCCAGTAGTCAGGGGCCAAAGCTTACCTACGAGCAGTACTTC. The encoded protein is CASSQGPKLTYEQYF.

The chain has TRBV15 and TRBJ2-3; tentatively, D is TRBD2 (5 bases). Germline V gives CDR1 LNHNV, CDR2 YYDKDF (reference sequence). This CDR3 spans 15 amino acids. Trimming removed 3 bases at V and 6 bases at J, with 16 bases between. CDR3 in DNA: TGTGCCACCAGCAGGCGCCCCTTGGGAGTGGATACGCAGTATTTT. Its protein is CATSRRPLGVDTQYF.

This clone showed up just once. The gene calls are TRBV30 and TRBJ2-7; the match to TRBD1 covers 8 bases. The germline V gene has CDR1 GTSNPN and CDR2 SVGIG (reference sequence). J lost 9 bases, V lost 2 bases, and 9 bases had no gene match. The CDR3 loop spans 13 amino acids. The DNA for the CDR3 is TGTGCCTGGAGTTTCAGAGGACAGGGAGGGCAGTACTTC. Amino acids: CAWSFRGQGGQYF.